The present TCR beta chain was sequenced within a study of cytomegalovirus exposure and HLA in healthy donors. In the study overall: According to later analysis, the same platform produced the 120 or so validation and under 750 first-cohort repertoires.

After removal of 7 bases from V and 4 bases from J, the junction contained 10 bases not matched to a gene. The CDR3 loop spans 15 amino acids. Looked up from germline, CDR1 is MDHEN and CDR2 is SYDVKM. Donors were drawn from the approximately 120-subject validation cohort, separate from the roughly 700-subject first cohort. The protocol was immunoSEQ multiplex PCR, while the TCRdb copy is restricted to in-frame clones and leaves out a portion. The sample holds approximately 88,000 clones, approximately 96% seen once. This clone has just one count. Sequencing was carried out using PBMCs. This TCR was recovered from a woman between 18 and 30 years old in good health and CMV-seronegative. The V call is TRBV28, the J call TRBJ1-3, with TRBD1 identical over 7 bases. CDR3 region: CASTWSGGSGNTIYF. In DNA form, the CDR3 reads TGTGCCAGCACTTGGTCAGGGGGGTCGGGAAACACCATATATTTT.